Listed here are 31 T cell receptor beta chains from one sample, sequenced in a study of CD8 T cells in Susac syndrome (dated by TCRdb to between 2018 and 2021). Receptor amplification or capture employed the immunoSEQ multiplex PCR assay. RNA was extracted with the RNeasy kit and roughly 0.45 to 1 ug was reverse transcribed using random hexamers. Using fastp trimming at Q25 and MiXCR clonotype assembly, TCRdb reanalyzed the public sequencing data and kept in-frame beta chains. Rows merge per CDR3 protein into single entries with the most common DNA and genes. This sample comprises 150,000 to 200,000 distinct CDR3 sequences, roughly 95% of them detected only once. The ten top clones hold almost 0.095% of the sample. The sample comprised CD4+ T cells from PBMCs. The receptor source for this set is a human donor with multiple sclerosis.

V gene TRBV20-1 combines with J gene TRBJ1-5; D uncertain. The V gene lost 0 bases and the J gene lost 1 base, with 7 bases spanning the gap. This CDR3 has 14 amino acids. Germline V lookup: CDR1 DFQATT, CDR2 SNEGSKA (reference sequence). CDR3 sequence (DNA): TGCAGTGCTAGAGATTTAGGCAGCAATCAGCCCCAGCATTTT. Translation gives CSARDLGSNQPQHF.

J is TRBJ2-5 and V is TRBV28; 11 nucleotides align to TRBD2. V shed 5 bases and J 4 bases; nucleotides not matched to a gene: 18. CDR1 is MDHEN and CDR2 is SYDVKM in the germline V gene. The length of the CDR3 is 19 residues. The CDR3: CASSPLLELAGEVRETQYF. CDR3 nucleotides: TGTGCCAGCAGTCCATTACTCGAACTAGCGGGAGAGGTGCGAGAGACCCAGTACTTC.

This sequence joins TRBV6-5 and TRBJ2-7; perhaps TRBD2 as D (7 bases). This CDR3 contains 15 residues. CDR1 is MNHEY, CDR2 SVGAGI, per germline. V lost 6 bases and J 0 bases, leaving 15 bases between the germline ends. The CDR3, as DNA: TGTGCCAGCAGCTTGGGAGGGGGGCCCTCCTACGAGCAGTACTTC. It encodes CASSLGGGPSYEQYF.

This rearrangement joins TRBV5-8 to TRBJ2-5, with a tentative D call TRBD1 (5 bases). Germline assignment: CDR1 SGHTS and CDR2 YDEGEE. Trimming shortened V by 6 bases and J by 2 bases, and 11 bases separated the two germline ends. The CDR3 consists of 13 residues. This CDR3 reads CASTSDRQETQYF. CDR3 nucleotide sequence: TGTGCCAGCACCTCCGACAGACAAGAGACCCAGTACTTC.

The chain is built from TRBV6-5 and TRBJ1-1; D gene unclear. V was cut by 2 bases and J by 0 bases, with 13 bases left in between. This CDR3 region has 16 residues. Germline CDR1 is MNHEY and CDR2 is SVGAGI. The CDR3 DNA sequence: TGTGCCAGCAGTTACCACCCGAACGGCTTGAACACTGAAGCTTTCTTT. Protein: CASSYHPNGLNTEAFF.

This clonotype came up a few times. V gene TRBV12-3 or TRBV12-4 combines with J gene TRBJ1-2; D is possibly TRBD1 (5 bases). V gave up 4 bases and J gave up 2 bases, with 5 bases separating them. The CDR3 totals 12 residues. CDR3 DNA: TGTGCCAGCAGTTGGGGGAACTATGGCTACACCTTC. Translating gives CASSWGNYGYTF.

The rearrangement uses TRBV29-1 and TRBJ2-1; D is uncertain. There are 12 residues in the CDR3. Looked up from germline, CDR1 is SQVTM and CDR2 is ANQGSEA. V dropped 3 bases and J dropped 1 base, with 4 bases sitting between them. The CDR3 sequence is CSVEGSYNEQFF. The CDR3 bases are TGCAGCGTTGAGGGTTCCTACAATGAGCAGTTCTTC.

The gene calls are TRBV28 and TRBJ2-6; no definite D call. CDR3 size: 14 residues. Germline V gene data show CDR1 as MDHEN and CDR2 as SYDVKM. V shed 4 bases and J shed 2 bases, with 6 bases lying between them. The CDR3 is CASSSHTGANVLTF. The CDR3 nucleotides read TGTGCCAGCAGTTCCCACACTGGGGCCAACGTCCTGACTTTC.

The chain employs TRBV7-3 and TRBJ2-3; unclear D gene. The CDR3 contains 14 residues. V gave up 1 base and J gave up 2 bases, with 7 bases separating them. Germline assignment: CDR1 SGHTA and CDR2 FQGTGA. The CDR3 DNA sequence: TGTGCCAGCAGCTTAAGTCTACCCACAGATACGCAGTATTTT. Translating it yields CASSLSLPTDTQYF. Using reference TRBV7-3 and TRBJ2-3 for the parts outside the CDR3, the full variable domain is GAGVSQTPSNKVTEKGKYVELRCDPISGHTALYWYRQSLGQGPEFLIYFQGTGAADDSGLPNDRFFAVRPEGSVSTLKIQRTERGDSAVYLCASSLSLPTDTQYFGPGTRLTVL.

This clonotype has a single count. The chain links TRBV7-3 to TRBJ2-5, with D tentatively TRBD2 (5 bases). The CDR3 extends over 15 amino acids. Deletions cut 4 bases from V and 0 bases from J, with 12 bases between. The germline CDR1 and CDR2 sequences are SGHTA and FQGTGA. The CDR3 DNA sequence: TGTGCCAGCAGCTCAAGAAGCGGCTACCAAGAGACCCAGTACTTC. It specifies CASSSRSGYQETQYF.

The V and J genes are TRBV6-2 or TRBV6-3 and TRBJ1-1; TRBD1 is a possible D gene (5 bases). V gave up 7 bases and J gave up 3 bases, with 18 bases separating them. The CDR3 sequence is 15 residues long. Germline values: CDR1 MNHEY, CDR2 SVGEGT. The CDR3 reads CASTPNTQGYTEAFF. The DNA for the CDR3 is TGTGCCAGCACTCCTAATACCCAGGGATACACTGAAGCTTTCTTT.

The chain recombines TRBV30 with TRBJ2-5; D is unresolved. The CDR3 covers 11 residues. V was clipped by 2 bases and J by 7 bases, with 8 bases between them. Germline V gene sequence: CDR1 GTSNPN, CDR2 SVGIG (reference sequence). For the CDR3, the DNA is TGTGCCTGGAGTTCCAAAGGGACCCAGTACTTC. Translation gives CAWSSKGTQYF. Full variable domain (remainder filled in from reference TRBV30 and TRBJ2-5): SQTIHQWPATLVQPVGSPLSLECTVEGTSNPNLYWYRQAAGRGLQLLFYSVGIGQISSEVPQNLSASRPQDRQFILSSKKLLLSDSGFYLCAWSSKGTQYFGPGTRLLVL.

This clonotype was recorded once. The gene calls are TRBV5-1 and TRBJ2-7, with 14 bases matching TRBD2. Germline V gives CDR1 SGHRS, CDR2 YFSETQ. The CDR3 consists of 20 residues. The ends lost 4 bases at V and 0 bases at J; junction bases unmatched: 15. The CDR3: CASSLPGLAGVEGFSYEQYF. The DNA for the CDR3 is TGCGCCAGCAGCCTCCCGGGACTAGCGGGAGTAGAAGGATTCTCCTACGAGCAGTACTTC.

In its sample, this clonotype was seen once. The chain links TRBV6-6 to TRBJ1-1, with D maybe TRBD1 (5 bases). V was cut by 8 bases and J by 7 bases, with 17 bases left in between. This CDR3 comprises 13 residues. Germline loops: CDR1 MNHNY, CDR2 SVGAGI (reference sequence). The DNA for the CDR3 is TGTGCCAGCTGCGAGGGGTCGGGGATTGAAGCTTTCTTT. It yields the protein CASCEGSGIEAFF.

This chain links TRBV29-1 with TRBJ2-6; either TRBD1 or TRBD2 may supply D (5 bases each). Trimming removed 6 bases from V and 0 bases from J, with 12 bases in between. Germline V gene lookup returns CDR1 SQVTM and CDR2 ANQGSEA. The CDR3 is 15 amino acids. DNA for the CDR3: TGCAGCGTAATCCAGGGAGACTCTGGGGCCAACGTCCTGACTTTC. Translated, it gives CSVIQGDSGANVLTF.

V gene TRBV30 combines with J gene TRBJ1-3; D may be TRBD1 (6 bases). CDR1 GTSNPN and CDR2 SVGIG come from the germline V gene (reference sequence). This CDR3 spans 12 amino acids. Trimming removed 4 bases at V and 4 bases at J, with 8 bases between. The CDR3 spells CAWKDSGNTIYF. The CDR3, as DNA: TGTGCCTGGAAGGACAGCGGAAACACCATATATTTT. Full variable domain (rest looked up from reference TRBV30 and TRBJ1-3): SQTIHQWPATLVQPVGSPLSLECTVEGTSNPNLYWYRQAAGRGLQLLFYSVGIGQISSEVPQNLSASRPQDRQFILSSKKLLLSDSGFYLCAWKDSGNTIYFGEGSWLTVV.

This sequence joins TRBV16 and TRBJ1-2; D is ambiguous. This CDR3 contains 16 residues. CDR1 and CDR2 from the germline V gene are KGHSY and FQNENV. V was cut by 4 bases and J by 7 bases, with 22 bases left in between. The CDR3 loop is CASSPAPGNRRAGYTF. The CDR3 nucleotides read TGTGCCAGCAGCCCCGCGCCCGGGAACCGCCGGGCTGGCTACACCTTC. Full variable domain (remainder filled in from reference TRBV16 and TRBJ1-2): GEEVAQTPKHLVRGEGQKAKLYCAPIKGHSYVFWYQQVLKNEFKFLISFQNENVFDETGMPKERFSAKCLPNSPCSLEIQATKLEDSAVYFCASSPAPGNRRAGYTFGSGTRLTVV.

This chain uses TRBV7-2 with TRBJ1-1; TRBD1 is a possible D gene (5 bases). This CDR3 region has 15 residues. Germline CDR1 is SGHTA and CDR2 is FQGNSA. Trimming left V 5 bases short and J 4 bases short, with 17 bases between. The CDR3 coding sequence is TGTGCCAGCAGCCCTCCCAGGGATTTGGGCACTGAAGCTTTCTTT. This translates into CASSPPRDLGTEAFF.

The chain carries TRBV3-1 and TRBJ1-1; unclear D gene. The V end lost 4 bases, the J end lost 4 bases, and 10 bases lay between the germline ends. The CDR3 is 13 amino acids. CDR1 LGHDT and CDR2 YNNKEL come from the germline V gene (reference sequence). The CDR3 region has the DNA TGTGCCAGCAGCCGGAGGCGTGGCACTGAAGCTTTCTTT. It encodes CASSRRRGTEAFF.

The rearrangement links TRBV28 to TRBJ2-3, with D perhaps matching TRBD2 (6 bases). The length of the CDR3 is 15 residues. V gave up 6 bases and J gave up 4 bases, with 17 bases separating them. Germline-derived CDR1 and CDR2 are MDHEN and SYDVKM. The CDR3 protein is CASSLSPSVADTQYF. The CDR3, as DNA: TGTGCCAGCAGCTTGAGTCCTAGCGTGGCAGATACGCAGTATTTT.

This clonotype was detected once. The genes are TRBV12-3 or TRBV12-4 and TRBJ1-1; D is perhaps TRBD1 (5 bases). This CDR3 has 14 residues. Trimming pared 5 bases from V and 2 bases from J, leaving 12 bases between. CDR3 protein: CASSGSGINTEAFF. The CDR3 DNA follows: TGTGCCAGCAGTGGGTCAGGGATCAACACTGAAGCTTTCTTT.

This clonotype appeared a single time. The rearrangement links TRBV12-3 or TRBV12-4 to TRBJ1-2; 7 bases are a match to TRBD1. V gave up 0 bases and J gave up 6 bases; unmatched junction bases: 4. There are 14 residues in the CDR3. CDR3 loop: CASSLAPGQHGYTF. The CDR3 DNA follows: TGTGCCAGCAGTTTAGCGCCGGGACAGCATGGCTACACCTTC.

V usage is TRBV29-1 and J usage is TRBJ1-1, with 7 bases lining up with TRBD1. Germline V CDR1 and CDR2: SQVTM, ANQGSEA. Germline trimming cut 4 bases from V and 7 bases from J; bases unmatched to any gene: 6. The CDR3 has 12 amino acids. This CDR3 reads CSVVQGGSEAFF. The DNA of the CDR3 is TGCAGCGTTGTGCAGGGGGGGAGTGAAGCTTTCTTT.

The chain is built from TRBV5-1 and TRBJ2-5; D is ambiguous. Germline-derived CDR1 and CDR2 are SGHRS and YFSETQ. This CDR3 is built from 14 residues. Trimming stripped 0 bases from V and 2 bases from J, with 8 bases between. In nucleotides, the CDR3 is TGCGCCAGCAGCTTGGCGGCCACTCAAGAGACCCAGTACTTC. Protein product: CASSLAATQETQYF.

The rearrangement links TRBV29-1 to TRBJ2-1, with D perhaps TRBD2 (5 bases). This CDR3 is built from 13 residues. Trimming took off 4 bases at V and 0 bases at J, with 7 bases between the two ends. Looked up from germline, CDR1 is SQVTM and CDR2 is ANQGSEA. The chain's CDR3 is CSVAGSSYNEQFF. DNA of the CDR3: TGCAGCGTTGCTGGGAGCTCCTACAATGAGCAGTTCTTC.

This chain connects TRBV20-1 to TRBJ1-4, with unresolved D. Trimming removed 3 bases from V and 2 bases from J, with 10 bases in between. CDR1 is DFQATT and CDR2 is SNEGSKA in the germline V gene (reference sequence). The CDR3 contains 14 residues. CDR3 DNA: TGCAGTGCTAGTAAGGCTGGGACTAATGAAAAACTGTTTTTT. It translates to CSASKAGTNEKLFF.

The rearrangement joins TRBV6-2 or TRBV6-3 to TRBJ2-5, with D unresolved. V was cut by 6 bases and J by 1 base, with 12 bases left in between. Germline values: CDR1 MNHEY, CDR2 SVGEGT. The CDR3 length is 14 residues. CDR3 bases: TGTGCCAGCAGGCCGTCGGCGCTCCAAGAGACCCAGTACTTC. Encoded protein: CASRPSALQETQYF.

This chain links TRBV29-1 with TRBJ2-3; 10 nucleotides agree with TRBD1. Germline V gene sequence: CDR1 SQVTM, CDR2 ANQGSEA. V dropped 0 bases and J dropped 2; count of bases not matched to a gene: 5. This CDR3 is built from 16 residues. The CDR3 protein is CSVEDPGQGNTDTQYF. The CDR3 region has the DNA TGCAGCGTTGAAGATCCGGGACAGGGGAACACAGATACGCAGTATTTT.

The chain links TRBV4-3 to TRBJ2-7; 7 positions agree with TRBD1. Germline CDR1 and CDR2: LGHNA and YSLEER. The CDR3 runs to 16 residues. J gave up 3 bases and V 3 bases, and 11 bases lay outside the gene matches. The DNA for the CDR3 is TGCGCCAGCAGCCACCGAATAGGGACAGTATACTACGAGCAGTACTTC. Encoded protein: CASSHRIGTVYYEQYF.

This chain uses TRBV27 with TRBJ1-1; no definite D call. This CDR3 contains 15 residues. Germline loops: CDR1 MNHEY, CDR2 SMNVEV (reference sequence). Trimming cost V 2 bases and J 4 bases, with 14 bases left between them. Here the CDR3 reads CASSLGLGVTTEAFF. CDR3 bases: TGTGCCAGCAGTTTAGGGCTCGGGGTTACCACTGAAGCTTTCTTT.

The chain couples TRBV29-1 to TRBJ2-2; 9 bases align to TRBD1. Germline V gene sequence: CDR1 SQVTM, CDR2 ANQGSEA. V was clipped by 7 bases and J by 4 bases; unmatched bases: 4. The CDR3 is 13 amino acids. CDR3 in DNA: TGCAGCGGGAGGACAGGGGCCACCGGGGAGCTGTTTTTT. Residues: CSGRTGATGELFF.